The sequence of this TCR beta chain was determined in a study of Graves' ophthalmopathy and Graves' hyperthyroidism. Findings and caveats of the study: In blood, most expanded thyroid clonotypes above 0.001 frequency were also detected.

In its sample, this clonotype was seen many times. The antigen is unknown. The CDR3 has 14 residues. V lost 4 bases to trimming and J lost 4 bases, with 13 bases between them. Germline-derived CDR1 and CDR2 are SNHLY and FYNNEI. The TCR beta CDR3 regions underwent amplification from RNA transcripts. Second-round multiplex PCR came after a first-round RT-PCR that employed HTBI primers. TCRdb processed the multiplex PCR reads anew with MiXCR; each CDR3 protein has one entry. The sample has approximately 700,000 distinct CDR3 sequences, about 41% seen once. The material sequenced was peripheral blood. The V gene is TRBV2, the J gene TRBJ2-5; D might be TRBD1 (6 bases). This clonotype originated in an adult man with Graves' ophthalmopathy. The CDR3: CASSGTVIGETQYF. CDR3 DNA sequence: TGTGCCAGCAGTGGGACAGTAATAGGAGAGACCCAGTACTTC.